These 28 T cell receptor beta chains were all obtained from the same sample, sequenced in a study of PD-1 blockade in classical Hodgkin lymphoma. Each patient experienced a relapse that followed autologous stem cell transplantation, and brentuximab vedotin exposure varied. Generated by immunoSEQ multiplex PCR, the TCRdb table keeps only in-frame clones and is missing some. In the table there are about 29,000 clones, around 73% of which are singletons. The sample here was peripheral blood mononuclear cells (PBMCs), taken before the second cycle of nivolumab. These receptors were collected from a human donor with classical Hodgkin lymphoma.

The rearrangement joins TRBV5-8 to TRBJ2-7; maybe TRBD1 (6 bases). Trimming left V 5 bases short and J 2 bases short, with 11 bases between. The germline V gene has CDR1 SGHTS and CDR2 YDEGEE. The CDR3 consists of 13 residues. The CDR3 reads CASRLTGTYEQYF. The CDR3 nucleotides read TGTGCCAGCAGGTTGACAGGCACCTACGAGCAGTACTTC.

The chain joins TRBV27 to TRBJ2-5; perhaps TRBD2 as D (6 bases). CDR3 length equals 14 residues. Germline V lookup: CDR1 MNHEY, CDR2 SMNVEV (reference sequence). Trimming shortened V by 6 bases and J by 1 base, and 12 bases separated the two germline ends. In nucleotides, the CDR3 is TGTGCCAGCAGCCCCTGGGGGGTCCAAGAGACCCAGTACTTC. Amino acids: CASSPWGVQETQYF.

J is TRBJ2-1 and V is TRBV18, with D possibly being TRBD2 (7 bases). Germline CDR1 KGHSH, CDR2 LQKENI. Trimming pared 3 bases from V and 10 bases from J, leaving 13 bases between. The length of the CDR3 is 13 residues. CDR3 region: CASSPPGGWEQFF. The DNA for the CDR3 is TGTGCCAGCTCACCTCCGGGGGGCTGGGAGCAGTTCTTC.

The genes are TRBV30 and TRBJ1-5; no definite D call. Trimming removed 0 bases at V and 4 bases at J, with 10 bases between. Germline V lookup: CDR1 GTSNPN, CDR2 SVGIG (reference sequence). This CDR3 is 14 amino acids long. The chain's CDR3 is CAWSVPSENQPQHF. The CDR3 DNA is TGTGCCTGGAGTGTACCGTCGGAGAATCAGCCCCAGCATTTT.

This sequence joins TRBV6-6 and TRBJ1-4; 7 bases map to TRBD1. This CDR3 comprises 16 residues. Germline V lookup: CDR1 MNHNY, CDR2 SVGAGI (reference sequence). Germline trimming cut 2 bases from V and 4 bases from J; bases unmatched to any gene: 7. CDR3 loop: CASSYIGTAVNEKLFF. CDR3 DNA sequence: TGTGCCAGCAGTTACATCGGGACAGCTGTTAATGAAAAACTGTTTTTT.

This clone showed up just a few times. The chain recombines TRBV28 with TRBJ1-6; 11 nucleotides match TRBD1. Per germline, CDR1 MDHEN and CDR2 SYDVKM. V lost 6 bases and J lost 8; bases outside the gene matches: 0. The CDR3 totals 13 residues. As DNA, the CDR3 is TGTGCCAGCAGGGGACAGGGGGATTCACCCCTCCACTTT. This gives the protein CASRGQGDSPLHF.

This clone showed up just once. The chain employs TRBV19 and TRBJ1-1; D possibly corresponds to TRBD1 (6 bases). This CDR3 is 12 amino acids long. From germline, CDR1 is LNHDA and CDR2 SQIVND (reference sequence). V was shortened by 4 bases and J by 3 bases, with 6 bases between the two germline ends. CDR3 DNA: TGTGCCAGTAGTAACAGGGACACTGAAGCTTTCTTT. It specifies CASSNRDTEAFF.

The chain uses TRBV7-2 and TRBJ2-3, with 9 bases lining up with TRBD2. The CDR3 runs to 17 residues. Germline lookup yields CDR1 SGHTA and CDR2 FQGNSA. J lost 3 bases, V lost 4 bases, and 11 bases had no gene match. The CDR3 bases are TGTGCCAGCAGCTCCCTAGGCGGGGGGGGCTGGACAGATACGCAGTATTTT. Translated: CASSSLGGGGWTDTQYF.

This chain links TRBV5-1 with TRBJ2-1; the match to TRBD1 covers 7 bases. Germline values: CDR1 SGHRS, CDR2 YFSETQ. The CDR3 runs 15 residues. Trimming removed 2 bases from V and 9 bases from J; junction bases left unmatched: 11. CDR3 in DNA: TGCGCCAGCAGCTTCGGACAGGTGACAGACACTGAGCAGTTCTTC. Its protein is CASSFGQVTDTEQFF. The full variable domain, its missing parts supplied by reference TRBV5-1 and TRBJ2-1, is KAGVTQTPRYLIKTRGQQVTLSCSPISGHRSVSWYQQTPGQGLQFLFEYFSETQRNKGNFPGRFSGRQFSNSRSEMNVSTLELGDSALYLCASSFGQVTDTEQFFGPGTRLTVL.

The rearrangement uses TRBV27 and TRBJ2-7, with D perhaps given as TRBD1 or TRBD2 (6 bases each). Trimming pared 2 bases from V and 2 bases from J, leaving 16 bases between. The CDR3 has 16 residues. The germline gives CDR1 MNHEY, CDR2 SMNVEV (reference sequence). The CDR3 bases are TGTGCCAGCAGTTTAAGCCTGAGGGGGGCTACCTACGAGCAGTACTTC. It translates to CASSLSLRGATYEQYF.

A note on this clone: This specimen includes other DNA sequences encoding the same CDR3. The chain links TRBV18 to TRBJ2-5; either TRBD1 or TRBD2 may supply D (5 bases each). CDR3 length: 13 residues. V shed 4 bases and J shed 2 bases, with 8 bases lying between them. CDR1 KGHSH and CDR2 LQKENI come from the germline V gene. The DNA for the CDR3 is TGTGCCAGCTCACGAGGGGAGCAAGAGACCCAGTACTTC. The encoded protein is CASSRGEQETQYF.

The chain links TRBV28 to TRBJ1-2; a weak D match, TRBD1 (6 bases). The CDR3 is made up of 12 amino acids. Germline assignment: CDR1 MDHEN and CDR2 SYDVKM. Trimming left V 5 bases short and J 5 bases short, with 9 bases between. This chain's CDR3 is CASSLGQYGYTF. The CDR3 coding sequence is TGTGCCAGCAGTCTCGGACAGTATGGCTACACCTTC.

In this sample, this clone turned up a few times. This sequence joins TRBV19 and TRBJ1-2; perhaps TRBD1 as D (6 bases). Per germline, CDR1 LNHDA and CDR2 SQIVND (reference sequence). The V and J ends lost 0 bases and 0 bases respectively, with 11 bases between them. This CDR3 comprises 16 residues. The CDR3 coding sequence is TGTGCCAGTAGTATAGAATGGGACATGGCTAACTATGGCTACACCTTC. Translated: CASSIEWDMANYGYTF.

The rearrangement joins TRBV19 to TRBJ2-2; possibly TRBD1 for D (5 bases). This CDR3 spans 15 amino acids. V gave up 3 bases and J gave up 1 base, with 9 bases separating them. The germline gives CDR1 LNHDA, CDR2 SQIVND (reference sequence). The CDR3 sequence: CASSMITGNTGELFF. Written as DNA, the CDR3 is TGTGCCAGTAGTATGATAACAGGGAACACCGGGGAGCTGTTTTTT.

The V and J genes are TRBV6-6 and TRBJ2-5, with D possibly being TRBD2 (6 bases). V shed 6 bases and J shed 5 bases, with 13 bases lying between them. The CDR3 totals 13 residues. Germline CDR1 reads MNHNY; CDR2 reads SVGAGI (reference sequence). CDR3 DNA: TGTGCCAGCAGAACTAGCTGGCAGGAGACCCAGTACTTC. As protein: CASRTSWQETQYF.

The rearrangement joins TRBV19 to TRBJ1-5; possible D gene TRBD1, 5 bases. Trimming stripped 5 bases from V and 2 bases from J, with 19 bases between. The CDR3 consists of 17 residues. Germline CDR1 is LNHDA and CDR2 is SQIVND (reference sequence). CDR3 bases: TGTGCCAGTAGTCCGGGGTTGGGCAGGGACGGCAATCAGCCCCAGCATTTT. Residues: CASSPGLGRDGNQPQHF.

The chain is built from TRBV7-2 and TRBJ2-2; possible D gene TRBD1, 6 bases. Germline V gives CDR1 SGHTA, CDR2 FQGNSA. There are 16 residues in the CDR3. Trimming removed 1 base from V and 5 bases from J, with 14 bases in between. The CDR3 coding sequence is TGTGCCAGCAGCTTAGGGGGCAGGGGTCAAACCGGGGAGCTGTTTTTT. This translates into CASSLGGRGQTGELFF.

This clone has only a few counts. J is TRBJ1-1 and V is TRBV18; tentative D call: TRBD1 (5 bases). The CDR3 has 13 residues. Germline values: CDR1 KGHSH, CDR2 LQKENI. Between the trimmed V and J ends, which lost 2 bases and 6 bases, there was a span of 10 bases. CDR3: CASSPGAEAEAFF. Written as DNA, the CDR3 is TGTGCCAGCTCACCAGGGGCAGAAGCTGAAGCTTTCTTT.

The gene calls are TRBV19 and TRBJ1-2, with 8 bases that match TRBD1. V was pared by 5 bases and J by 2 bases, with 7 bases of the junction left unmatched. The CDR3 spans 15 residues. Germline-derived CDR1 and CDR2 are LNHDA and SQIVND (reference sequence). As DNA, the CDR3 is TGTGCCAGTAGTTTACAGGGGGTGATCAACTATGGCTACACCTTC. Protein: CASSLQGVINYGYTF. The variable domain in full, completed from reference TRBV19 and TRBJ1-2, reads DGGITQSPKYLFRKEGQNVTLSCEQNLNHDAMYWYRQDPGQGLRLIYYSQIVNDFQKGDIAEGYSVSREKKESFPLTVTSAQKNPTAFYLCASSLQGVINYGYTFGSGTRLTVV.

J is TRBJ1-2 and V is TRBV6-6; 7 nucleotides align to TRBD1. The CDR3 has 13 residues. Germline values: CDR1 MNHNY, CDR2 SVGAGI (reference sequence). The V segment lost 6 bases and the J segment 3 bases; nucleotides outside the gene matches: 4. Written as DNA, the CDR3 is TGTGCCAGCAGCGAACAGGGGCACTATGGCTACACCTTC. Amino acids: CASSEQGHYGYTF.

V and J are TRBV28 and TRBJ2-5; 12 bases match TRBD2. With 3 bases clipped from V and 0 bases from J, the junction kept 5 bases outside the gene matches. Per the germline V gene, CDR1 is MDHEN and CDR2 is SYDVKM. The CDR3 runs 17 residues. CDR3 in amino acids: CASSFSPSGGDQETQYF. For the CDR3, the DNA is TGTGCCAGCAGTTTCTCGCCTAGCGGGGGGGACCAAGAGACCCAGTACTTC.

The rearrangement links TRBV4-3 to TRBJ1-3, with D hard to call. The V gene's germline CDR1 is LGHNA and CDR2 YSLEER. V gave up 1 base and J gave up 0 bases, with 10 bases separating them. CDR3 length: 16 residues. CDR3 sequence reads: CASSQGGPLSGNTIYF. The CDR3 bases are TGCGCCAGCAGCCAAGGAGGACCCCTCTCTGGAAACACCATATATTTT.

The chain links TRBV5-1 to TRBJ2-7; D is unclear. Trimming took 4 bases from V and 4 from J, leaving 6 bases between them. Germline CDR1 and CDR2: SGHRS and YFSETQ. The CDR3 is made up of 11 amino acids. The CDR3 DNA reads TGCGCCAGCAGCAACCATTACGAGCAGTACTTC. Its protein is CASSNHYEQYF. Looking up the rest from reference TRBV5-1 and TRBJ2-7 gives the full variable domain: KAGVTQTPRYLIKTRGQQVTLSCSPISGHRSVSWYQQTPGQGLQFLFEYFSETQRNKGNFPGRFSGRQFSNSRSEMNVSTLELGDSALYLCASSNHYEQYFGPGTRLTVT.

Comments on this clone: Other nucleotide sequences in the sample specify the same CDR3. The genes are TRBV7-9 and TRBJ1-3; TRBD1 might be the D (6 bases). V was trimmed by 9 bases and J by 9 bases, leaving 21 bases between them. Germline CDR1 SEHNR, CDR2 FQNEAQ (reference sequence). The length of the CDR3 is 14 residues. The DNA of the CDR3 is TGTGCCAGTAGCCGTGGGCAGGGGCCAGGCACCATATATTTT. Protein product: CASSRGQGPGTIYF. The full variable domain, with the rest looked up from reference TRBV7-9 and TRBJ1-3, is DTGVSQNPRHKITKRGQNVTFRCDPISEHNRLYWYRQTLGQGPEFLTYFQNEAQLEKSRLLSDRFSAERPKGSFSTLEIQRTEQGDSAMYLCASSRGQGPGTIYFGEGSWLTVV.

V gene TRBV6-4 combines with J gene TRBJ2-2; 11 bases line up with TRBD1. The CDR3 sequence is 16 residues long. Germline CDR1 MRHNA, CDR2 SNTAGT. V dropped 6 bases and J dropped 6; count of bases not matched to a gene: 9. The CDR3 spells CASRDGTGGLAGELFF. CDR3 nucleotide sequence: TGTGCCAGCAGGGACGGGACAGGGGGATTGGCCGGGGAGCTGTTTTTT.

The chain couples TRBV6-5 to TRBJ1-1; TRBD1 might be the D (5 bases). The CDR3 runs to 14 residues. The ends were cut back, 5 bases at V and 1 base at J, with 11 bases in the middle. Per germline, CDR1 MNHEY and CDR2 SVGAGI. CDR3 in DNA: TGTGCCAGCAGTGCGAACAGGAAGAACACTGAAGCTTTCTTT. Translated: CASSANRKNTEAFF.

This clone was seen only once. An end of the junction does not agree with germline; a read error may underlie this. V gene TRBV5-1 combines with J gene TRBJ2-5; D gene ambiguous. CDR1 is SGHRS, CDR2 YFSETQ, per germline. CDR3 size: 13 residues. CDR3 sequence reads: CASSLDLQATQYF. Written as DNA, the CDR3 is TGCGCCAGCAGCTTGGACCTGCAAGCGACCCAGTACTTC.

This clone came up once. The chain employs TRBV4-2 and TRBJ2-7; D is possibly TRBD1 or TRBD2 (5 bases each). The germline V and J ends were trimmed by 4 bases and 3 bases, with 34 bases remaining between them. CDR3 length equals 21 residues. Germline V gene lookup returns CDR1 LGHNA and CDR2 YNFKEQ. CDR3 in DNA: TGTGCCAGCAGCCGTTCCACCGGGGAAATTACAGGACTTGACAAAATCTACGAGCAGTACTTC. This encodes CASSRSTGEITGLDKIYEQYF.